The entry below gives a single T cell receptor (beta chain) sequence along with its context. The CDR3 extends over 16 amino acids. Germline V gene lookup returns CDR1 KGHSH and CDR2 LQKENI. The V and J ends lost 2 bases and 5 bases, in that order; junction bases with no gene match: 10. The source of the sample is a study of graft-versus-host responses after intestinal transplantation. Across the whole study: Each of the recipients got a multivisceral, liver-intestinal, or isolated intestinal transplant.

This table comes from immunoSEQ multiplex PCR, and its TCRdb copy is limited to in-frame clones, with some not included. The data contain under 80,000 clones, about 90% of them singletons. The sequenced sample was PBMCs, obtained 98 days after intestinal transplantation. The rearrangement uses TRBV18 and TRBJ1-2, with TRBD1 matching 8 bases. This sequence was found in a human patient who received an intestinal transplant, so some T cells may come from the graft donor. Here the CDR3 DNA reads TGTGCCAGCTCACCAACCTCCTCAACAGGGGGGTATGGCTACACCTTC. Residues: CASSPTSSTGGYGYTF. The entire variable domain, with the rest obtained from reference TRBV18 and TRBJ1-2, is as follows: NAGVMQNPRHLVRRRGQEARLRCSPMKGHSHVYWYRQLPEEGLKFMVYLQKENIIDESGMPKERFSAEFPKEGPSILRIQQVVRGDSAAYFCASSPTSSTGGYGYTFGSGTRLTVV.